The 12 T cell receptor beta chains below all came from one sample that was sequenced in a study of CD8 T cells in ankylosing spondylitis. TCRdb reprocessed the 5' RACE reads via MiXCR and lists one record per CDR3 protein. The sample carries approximately 240,000 distinct CDR3 sequences, roughly 10% recorded once. Sequencing was done on a sample of blood, either unsorted or a sorted T cell fraction (not recorded which). These receptors all stem from a male donor with ankylosing spondylitis or in good health (not recorded which).

This clonotype has at least ten counts. CDR3: CASSSPGVTDTQYF. The CDR3, as DNA: TGTGCCAGCAGCTCCCCGGGGGTCACAGATACGCAGTATTTT. The chain carries TRBV25-1 and TRBJ2-3, with D possibly being TRBD2 (6 bases). The CDR3 contains 14 residues. V lost 6 bases and J lost 2, with 12 bases in between. Germline values: CDR1 MGHDK, CDR2 SYGVNS.

This clonotype was seen ten or more times. The V call is TRBV18, the J call TRBJ2-7; the D gene is possibly TRBD2 (6 bases). CDR1 is KGHSH, CDR2 LQKENI, per germline. Trimming took off 3 bases at V and 1 base at J, with 7 bases between the two ends. The CDR3 length is 13 residues. In DNA, the CDR3 is TGTGCCAGCTCACCGGGACTTTCCTACGAGCAGTACTTC. Translating gives CASSPGLSYEQYF.

The chain carries TRBV27 and TRBJ2-2, with D possibly matching TRBD1 (5 bases). Deletions cut 3 bases from V and 6 bases from J, with 23 bases between. This CDR3 contains 18 residues. CDR1 is MNHEY, CDR2 SMNVEV, per germline (reference sequence). In DNA form, the CDR3 reads TGTGCCAGCAGTTTCACAGGAAGTCGTCGCGAAGGCTCCGGGGAGCTGTTTTTT. It specifies CASSFTGSRREGSGELFF.

The CDR3 sequence: CASSDRVGGTGELFF. CDR3 bases: TGCGCCAGCAGTGATAGGGTTGGTGGCACCGGGGAGCTGTTTTTT. The chain couples TRBV10-1 to TRBJ2-2; D remains unclear. With 3 bases removed from V and 4 bases from J, the gap between germline ends came to 12 bases. The CDR3 extends over 15 amino acids. CDR1 and CDR2 (germline): WNHNN, SYGVQD (reference sequence).

This clonotype was detected ten times or more. This chain joins TRBV29-1 and TRBJ1-5, with a weak D call TRBD1 (5 bases). With 7 bases removed from V and 3 bases from J, the gap between germline ends came to 13 bases. This CDR3 comprises 13 residues. The germline V gene encodes CDR1 SQVTM and CDR2 ANQGSEA. The CDR3 bases are TGCAGCGCGCAGGGATCGGACAATCAGCCCCAGCATTTT. Residues: CSAQGSDNQPQHF.

This clonotype was recorded at least ten times. V is TRBV29-1 and J is TRBJ2-1; 9 bases are a match to TRBD2. CDR1 is SQVTM, CDR2 ANQGSEA, per germline. The CDR3 contains 15 residues. V shed 0 bases and J 5 bases; nucleotides not matched to a gene: 5. The CDR3 here is CSVEELTSGHNEQFF. The CDR3 nucleotides read TGCAGCGTTGAAGAGTTGACTAGCGGCCACAATGAGCAGTTCTTC.

The chain uses TRBV20-1 and TRBJ2-1; D may correspond to TRBD1 or TRBD2 (5 bases each). This CDR3 is built from 15 residues. Germline assignment: CDR1 DFQATT and CDR2 SNEGSKA (reference sequence). Deletions cut 0 bases from V and 4 bases from J, with 13 bases between. In DNA, the CDR3 is TGCAGTGCTAGAGACGCCGGGACGCCATACAATGAGCAGTTCTTC. Translation: CSARDAGTPYNEQFF.

This clonotype was detected many times. The rearrangement joins TRBV5-1 to TRBJ2-7, with a tentative D call TRBD1 (5 bases). The germline gives CDR1 SGHRS, CDR2 YFSETQ. Deletions cut 4 bases from V and 6 bases from J, with 20 bases between. This CDR3 has 15 amino acids. DNA for the CDR3: TGCGCCAGCAGCCTACGCTGGGGCATTCTTGGCGAGCAGTACTTC. It translates to CASSLRWGILGEQYF.

The chain couples TRBV30 to TRBJ2-5; the match to TRBD1 covers 9 bases. Germline CDR1 GTSNPN, CDR2 SVGIG (reference sequence). The CDR3 is made up of 16 amino acids. V gave up 3 bases and J gave up 2 bases; unmatched junction bases: 10. DNA of the CDR3: TGTGCCTGGAGGGGTTATGGGGACAGGGTACAAGAGACCCAGTACTTC. As protein: CAWRGYGDRVQETQYF. Supplemented by reference TRBV30 and TRBJ2-5, the full variable domain reads SQTIHQWPATLVQPVGSPLSLECTVEGTSNPNLYWYRQAAGRGLQLLFYSVGIGQISSEVPQNLSASRPQDRQFILSSKKLLLSDSGFYLCAWRGYGDRVQETQYFGPGTRLLVL.

This clonotype has only a few counts. The chain uses TRBV30 and TRBJ1-6; no clear D gene. The CDR3 is 16 amino acids. The germline gives CDR1 GTSNPN, CDR2 SVGIG (reference sequence). The V and J ends lost 8 bases and 3 bases respectively, with 20 bases between them. The DNA of the CDR3 is TGTGCCGGCGGTCCCCTCGGGGATCTCTATAATTCACCCCTCCACTTT. Translating it yields CAGGPLGDLYNSPLHF.

The chain joins TRBV6-1 to TRBJ2-6; 7 nucleotides agree with TRBD1. Germline CDR1 is MNHNS and CDR2 is SASEGT. This CDR3 region has 17 residues. V dropped 7 bases and J dropped 1; count of bases not matched to a gene: 10. For the CDR3, the DNA is TGTGCCAGCAACAGAGGACAGGCGAGGTCTGGGGCCAACGTCCTGACTTTC. This translates into CASNRGQARSGANVLTF.

This clonotype was observed many times. The chain carries TRBV9 and TRBJ2-2; D not resolved. Germline assignment: CDR1 SGDLS and CDR2 YYNGEE. The CDR3 covers 15 residues. V was clipped by 0 bases and J by 1 base, with 7 bases between them. Here the CDR3 DNA reads TGTGCCAGCAGCGTAGGATCGGGGAACACCGGGGAGCTGTTTTTT. Its protein product is CASSVGSGNTGELFF. The entire variable domain, with the rest obtained from reference TRBV9 and TRBJ2-2, is as follows: DSGVTQTPKHLITATGQRVTLRCSPRSGDLSVYWYQQSLDQGLQFLIQYYNGEERAKGNILERFSAQQFPDLHSELNLSSLELGDSALYFCASSVGSGNTGELFFGEGSRLTVL.